The 14 T cell receptor beta chains in this list originate from one sample, sequenced in a study of cytomegalovirus exposure and HLA in healthy donors. The study ran its PCR with 60 Vbeta and 13 Jbeta primers. The data were produced by immunoSEQ multiplex PCR, yet TCRdb's version contains in-frame clones alone and is incomplete. The sample contains 140,000 to 150,000 clones, around 72% of which appear only once. Material: PBMCs. The receptors were gathered from a man in his forties or fifties in good health and CMV-seronegative.

This CDR3 reads CAWSRLAGGPVHEQYF. As DNA, the CDR3 is TGTGCCTGGAGCAGACTAGCGGGAGGGCCAGTGCACGAGCAGTACTTC. The chain joins TRBV30 to TRBJ2-7; 14 bases are shared with TRBD2. V shed 3 bases and J 5 bases; nucleotides not matched to a gene: 9. Germline assignment: CDR1 GTSNPN and CDR2 SVGIG (reference sequence). The length of the CDR3 is 16 residues.

The V and J genes are TRBV9 and TRBJ1-2; D perhaps matches TRBD1 (6 bases). The V end lost 4 bases, the J end lost 3 bases, and 19 bases lay between the germline ends. Looked up from germline, CDR1 is SGDLS and CDR2 is YYNGEE. The CDR3 contains 16 residues. The CDR3 DNA sequence: TGTGCCAGCAGCCTTCCTTCAGGGGATTATCACTATGGCTACACCTTC. Translation: CASSLPSGDYHYGYTF.

The chain combines TRBV28 with TRBJ2-1; 10 bases agree with TRBD1. The germline V gene encodes CDR1 MDHEN and CDR2 SYDVKM. V trimming: 5 bases; J trimming: 7 bases; junction bases outside the gene matches: 11. This CDR3 is 16 amino acids long. The CDR3: CASSHATGQGLNEQFF. The CDR3 DNA sequence: TGTGCCAGCAGTCACGCTACGGGACAGGGGTTGAATGAGCAGTTCTTC.

This clone occurred a few times. The CDR3 reads CASSQEGGGHYGYTF. CDR3 nucleotide sequence: TGCGCCAGCAGCCAAGAAGGCGGGGGCCATTATGGCTACACCTTC. V usage is TRBV4-3 and J usage is TRBJ1-2, with D possibly being TRBD1 (6 bases). V was pared by 0 bases and J by 5 bases, with 13 bases between. Germline V gene sequence: CDR1 LGHNA, CDR2 YSLEER. The CDR3 extends over 15 amino acids.

The chain couples TRBV6-1 to TRBJ1-5; 8 positions agree with TRBD1. This CDR3 region has 15 residues. V shed 4 bases, J shed 4 bases, and the junction held 6 bases outside the gene matches. The germline gives CDR1 MNHNS, CDR2 SASEGT. CDR3 in DNA: TGTGCCAGCAGTGTCGACCAGGGGGCTAATCAGCCCCAGCATTTT. It codes for CASSVDQGANQPQHF.

This chain links TRBV6-5 with TRBJ2-7; 7 positions agree with TRBD1. The V segment lost 6 bases and the J segment 1 base; nucleotides outside the gene matches: 9. The CDR3 runs 15 residues. The germline V gene encodes CDR1 MNHEY and CDR2 SVGAGI. The CDR3 reads CASSRGGRSSYEQYF. The CDR3 nucleotides read TGTGCCAGCAGCAGAGGGGGCCGGAGTTCCTACGAGCAGTACTTC.

V usage is TRBV29-1 and J usage is TRBJ2-1; 8 nucleotides align to TRBD2. The germline CDR1 and CDR2 sequences are SQVTM and ANQGSEA. This CDR3 contains 13 residues. V lost 5 bases and J lost 5; bases outside the gene matches: 5. DNA for the CDR3: TGCAGCGTTCCGGTGCGGGAGGACAATGAGCAGTTCTTC. Translated: CSVPVREDNEQFF.

V gene TRBV6-1 combines with J gene TRBJ2-7, with D tentatively TRBD1 (6 bases). CDR1 MNHNS and CDR2 SASEGT come from the germline V gene. This CDR3 has 14 amino acids. Trimming pared 6 bases from V and 3 bases from J, leaving 15 bases between. CDR3 bases: TGTGCCAGCAGCCACGGGACACAAGGCTACGAGCAGTACTTC. Its translation is CASSHGTQGYEQYF.

This chain uses TRBV4-1 with TRBJ2-5, with a weak D call TRBD2 (6 bases). The V gene's germline CDR1 is MGHRA and CDR2 YSYEKL. V was cut by 4 bases and J by 4 bases, with 19 bases left in between. The CDR3 covers 16 residues. This chain's CDR3 is CASSPLGGPPLETQYF. DNA for the CDR3: TGCGCCAGCAGCCCCCTGGGAGGCCCCCCCTTAGAGACCCAGTACTTC.

This sequence joins TRBV6-1 and TRBJ2-2; the D is unclear. CDR1 is MNHNS, CDR2 SASEGT, per germline. The CDR3 totals 16 residues. The ends were cut back, 1 base at V and 0 bases at J, with 9 bases in the middle. In DNA, the CDR3 is TGTGCCAGCAGTGAAGGGTACAGTCCGAACACCGGGGAGCTGTTTTTT. Amino acid sequence: CASSEGYSPNTGELFF.

This chain connects TRBV9 to TRBJ1-4; tentative D call: TRBD1 (6 bases). The CDR3 loop spans 16 amino acids. Trimming removed 3 bases at V and 8 bases at J, with 20 bases between. Germline CDR1 reads SGDLS; CDR2 reads YYNGEE. The CDR3 DNA follows: TGTGCCAGCAGCGCTGCGACAGGCGCGGCCACGGAAAAACTGTTTTTT. Protein product: CASSAATGAATEKLFF.

CDR3 nucleotides: TGTGCCAGCAGTGTAGACAGGTTCGGCTCTGGGGCCAACGTCCTGACTTTC. It specifies CASSVDRFGSGANVLTF. V gene TRBV2 combines with J gene TRBJ2-6; possibly TRBD1 for D (6 bases). The V gene lost 4 bases and the J gene lost 0 bases, with 13 bases spanning the gap. CDR3 length: 17 residues. The germline V gene encodes CDR1 SNHLY and CDR2 FYNNEI.

On this clone: The junction does not match germline at one end; this may be a read error. The CDR3 bases are TGTGCCAGCAGCCTGGGGGCAGGGGTAATCTATGGCTACCCCTTC. It is translated as CASSLGAGVIYGYPF. The V call is TRBV5-6, the J call TRBJ1-2; tentatively, D is TRBD1 (6 bases). This CDR3 contains 15 residues. In germline, CDR1 is SGHDT, CDR2 YYEEEE.

This rearrangement joins TRBV5-1 to TRBJ1-5; D is perhaps TRBD1 (5 bases). The V and J ends lost 0 bases and 2 bases respectively, with 18 bases between them. The CDR3 runs 18 residues. The germline gives CDR1 SGHRS, CDR2 YFSETQ. CDR3 protein: CASSLGRGRVDGNQPQHF. CDR3 sequence (DNA): TGCGCCAGCAGCTTGGGGAGGGGCAGGGTGGACGGCAATCAGCCCCAGCATTTT. Full variable domain (missing parts from reference TRBV5-1 and TRBJ1-5): KAGVTQTPRYLIKTRGQQVTLSCSPISGHRSVSWYQQTPGQGLQFLFEYFSETQRNKGNFPGRFSGRQFSNSRSEMNVSTLELGDSALYLCASSLGRGRVDGNQPQHFGDGTRLSIL.